This T cell receptor (beta chain) was captured in a study of vaccination and CD4 T cells after COVID-19. Treatment described: approximately 10-day PBMC culture with coronavirus spike peptide pools or control peptides (ViraFEST assay). This clonotype was counted a single time. Its antigen is undetermined. CD4+ T cells that had been cultured provided DNA sequenced with the Oncomine TCR Beta short-read assay. Via MiXCR, TCRdb re-called the PCR reads, giving one row per CDR3 protein. This table has some 14,000 distinct CDR3 sequences, 50% to 65% appearing once. The source is a human donor who had recovered from COVID-19. The sequences come from CD4+ T cells from blood, cultured in vitro, collected before SARS-CoV-2 vaccination.

CDR3 region: CASSLQGSGANVLTF. DNA for the CDR3: TGTGCCAGCAGTTTACAGGGTTCCGGGGCCAACGTCCTGACTTTC. The chain uses TRBV12-3 or TRBV12-4 and TRBJ2-6, with a weak D call TRBD1 (5 bases). This CDR3 contains 15 residues. Trimming took off 2 bases at V and 4 bases at J, with 9 bases between the two ends.